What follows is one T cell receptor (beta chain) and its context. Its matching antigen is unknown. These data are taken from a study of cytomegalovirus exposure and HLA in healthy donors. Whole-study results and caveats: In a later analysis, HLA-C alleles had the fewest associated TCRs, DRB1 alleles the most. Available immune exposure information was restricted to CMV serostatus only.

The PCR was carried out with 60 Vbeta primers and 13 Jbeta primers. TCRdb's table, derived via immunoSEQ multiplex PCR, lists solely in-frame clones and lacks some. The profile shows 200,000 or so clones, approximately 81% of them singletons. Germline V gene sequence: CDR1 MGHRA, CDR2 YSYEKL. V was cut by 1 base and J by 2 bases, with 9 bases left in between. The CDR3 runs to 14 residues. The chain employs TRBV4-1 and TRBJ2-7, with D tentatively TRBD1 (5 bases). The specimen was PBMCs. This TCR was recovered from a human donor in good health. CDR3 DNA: TGCGCCAGCAGCCAAGGACAGCTGGCCTACGAGCAGTACTTC. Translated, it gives CASSQGQLAYEQYF.